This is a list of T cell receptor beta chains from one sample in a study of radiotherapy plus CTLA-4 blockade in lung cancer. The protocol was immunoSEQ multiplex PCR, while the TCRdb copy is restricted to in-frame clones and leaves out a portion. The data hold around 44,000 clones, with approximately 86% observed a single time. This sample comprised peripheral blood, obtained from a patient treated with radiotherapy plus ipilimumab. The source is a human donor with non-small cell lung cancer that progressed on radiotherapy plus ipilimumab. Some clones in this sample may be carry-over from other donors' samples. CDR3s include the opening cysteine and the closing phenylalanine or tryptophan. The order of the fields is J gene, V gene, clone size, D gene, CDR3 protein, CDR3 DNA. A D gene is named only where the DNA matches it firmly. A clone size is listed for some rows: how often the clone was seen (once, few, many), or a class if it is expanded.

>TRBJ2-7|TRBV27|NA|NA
CASSLGGPTYEQYF
TGTGCCAGCAGTTTAGGTGGGCCTACCTACGAGCAGTACTTC
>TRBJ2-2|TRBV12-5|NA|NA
CASGLGLANTGELFF
TGTGCTAGTGGTTTGGGACTTGCGAACACCGGGGAGCTGTTTTTT
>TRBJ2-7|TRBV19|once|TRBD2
CASSIEAGGTSYEQYF
TGTGCCAGTAGTATAGAGGCGGGAGGTACGTCCTACGAGCAGTACTTC
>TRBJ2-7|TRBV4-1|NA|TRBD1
CASSTPGTGSYEQYF
TGCGCCAGCAGCACTCCCGGGACAGGCTCCTACGAGCAGTACTTC
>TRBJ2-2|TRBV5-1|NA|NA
CASSKLPPVGQGGELFF
TGCGCCAGCAGCAAACTCCCCCCCGTGGGGCAAGGGGGGGAGCTGTTTTTT
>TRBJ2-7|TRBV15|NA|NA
CATSRDESPPSF
TGTGCCACCAGCAGAGATGAGAGCCCTCCATCCTTC
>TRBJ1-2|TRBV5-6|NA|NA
CASRGQVGYGYTF
TGTGCCAGCAGGGGCCAGGTCGGCTATGGCTACACCTTC
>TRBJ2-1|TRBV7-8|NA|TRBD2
CASSKLADNEQFF
TGTGCCAGCAGTAAACTAGCGGACAATGAGCAGTTCTTC
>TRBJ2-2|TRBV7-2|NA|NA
CASSLNSDPGELFF
TGTGCCAGCAGCTTAAATAGCGATCCCGGGGAGCTGTTTTTT
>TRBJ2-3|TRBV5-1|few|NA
CASSGPLSTDTQYF
TGCGCCAGCAGCGGCCCGCTTTCGACAGATACGCAGTATTTT
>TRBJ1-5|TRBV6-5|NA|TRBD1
CASSQQGRQPQHF
TGTGCCAGCAGCCAACAGGGGCGGCAGCCCCAGCATTTT
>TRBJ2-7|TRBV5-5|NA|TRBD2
CASSLLIGLGYEQYF
TGTGCCAGCAGCTTATTAATAGGACTAGGCTACGAGCAGTACTTC
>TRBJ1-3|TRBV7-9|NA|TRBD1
CASSPGTVAAGNAIYF
TGTGCCAGCAGCCCTGGGACAGTCGCCGCTGGAAACGCCATATATTTT
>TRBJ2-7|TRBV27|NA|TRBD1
CASSLRQTGTGVGEQYF
TGTGCCAGCAGTCTCCGCCAAACCGGGACAGGGGTTGGCGAGCAGTACTTC
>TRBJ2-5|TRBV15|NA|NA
CATSRATGGGGRETQYF
TGTGCCACCAGCAGAGCGACGGGGGGAGGGGGTAGAGAGACCCAGTACTTC
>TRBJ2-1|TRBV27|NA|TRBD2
CASSSGLAGGGLNEQFF
TGTGCCAGCAGTTCGGGACTAGCGGGAGGAGGGCTAAATGAGCAGTTCTTC
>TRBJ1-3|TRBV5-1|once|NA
CASSPGQFSGNTIYF
TGCGCCAGCAGCCCTGGACAGTTCTCTGGAAACACCATATATTTT
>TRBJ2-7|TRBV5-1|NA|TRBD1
CASSLQGSPTEQYF
TGCGCCAGCAGCTTACAGGGGTCCCCTACGGAGCAGTACTTC
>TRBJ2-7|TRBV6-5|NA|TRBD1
CASGRTGPYEQYF
TGTGCCAGCGGACGGACAGGGCCTTACGAGCAGTACTTC
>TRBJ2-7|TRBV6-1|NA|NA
CASSERGYEQYF
TGTGCCAGCAGTGAAAGGGGGTACGAGCAGTACTTC
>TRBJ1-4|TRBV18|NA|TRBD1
CASSRDRLQGEKLFF
TGTGCCAGCTCAAGGGACAGACTGCAAGGGGAAAAACTGTTTTTT
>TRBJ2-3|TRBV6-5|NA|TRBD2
CASTSSSGGQYF
TGTGCCAGCACCTCTTCTAGCGGAGGACAGTATTTT
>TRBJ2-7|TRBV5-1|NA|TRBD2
CASSLSRGRGYEQYF
TGCGCCAGCAGCTTGTCCCGCGGGAGGGGGTACGAGCAGTACTTC
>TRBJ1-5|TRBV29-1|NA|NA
CSVEDLFTGCNQPQHF
TGCAGCGTTGAAGATCTTTTTACAGGGTGTAATCAGCCCCAGCATTTT
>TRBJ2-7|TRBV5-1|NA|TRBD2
CASSFGNDLAGRSYEQYF
TGCGCCAGCAGCTTCGGAAATGACCTAGCGGGTAGATCCTACGAGCAGTACTTC
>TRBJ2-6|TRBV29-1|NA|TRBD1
CSARDRASGANVLTF
TGCAGCGCCCGGGACAGGGCGTCTGGGGCCAACGTCCTGACTTTC
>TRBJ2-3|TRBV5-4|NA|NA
CASSPFRGEGSDTQYF
TGTGCCAGCAGCCCCTTTAGGGGGGAGGGCTCAGATACGCAGTATTTT
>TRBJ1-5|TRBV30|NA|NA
CAWSVRRDLQHF
TGTGCCTGGAGTGTAAGGAGGGACCTCCAGCATTTT
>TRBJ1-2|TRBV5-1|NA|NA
CASSLDSHYGYTF
TGCGCCAGCAGCTTGGACAGCCACTATGGCTACACCTTC
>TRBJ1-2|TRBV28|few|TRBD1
CASSPTRTGGSYGYTF
TGTGCCAGCAGTCCTACTCGGACAGGGGGATCCTATGGCTACACCTTC
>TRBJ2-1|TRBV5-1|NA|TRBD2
CASSPSLLAGVYNEQFF
TGCGCCAGCAGCCCGTCCCTACTAGCGGGAGTTTACAATGAGCAGTTCTTC
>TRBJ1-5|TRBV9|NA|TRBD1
CASRGSGGGNQPQHF
TGTGCCAGCAGGGGCTCAGGGGGCGGGAATCAGCCCCAGCATTTT
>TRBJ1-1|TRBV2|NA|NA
CASSPKPSLEAFF
TGTGCCAGCAGTCCCAAACCGTCACTTGAAGCTTTCTTT
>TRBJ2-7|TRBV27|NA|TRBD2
CASRAGTSGSYEQYF
TGTGCCAGCAGAGCCGGGACTAGCGGGAGCTACGAGCAGTACTTC
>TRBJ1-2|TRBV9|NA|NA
CASSVEPLPRLIIYGYTF
TGTGCCAGCAGCGTGGAACCCCTCCCCCGACTGATTATCTATGGCTACACCTTC
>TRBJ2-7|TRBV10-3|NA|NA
CAISEFPHYGGPSDEQYF
TGTGCCATCAGTGAGTTCCCTCATTACGGAGGGCCTTCCGACGAGCAGTACTTC
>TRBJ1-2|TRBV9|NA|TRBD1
CASSPRTGAGFDYGYTF
TGTGCCAGCAGCCCGCGGACAGGGGCGGGATTTGACTATGGCTACACCTTC
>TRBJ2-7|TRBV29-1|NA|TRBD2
CSAYSGRGEQYF
TGCAGCGCATATAGCGGGAGGGGCGAGCAGTACTTC
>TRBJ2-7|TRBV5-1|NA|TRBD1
CASSLGQGGYEQYF
TGCGCCAGCAGCTTAGGACAGGGGGGCTACGAGCAGTACTTC
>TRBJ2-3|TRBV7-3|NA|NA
CASSRDLAKGTQYF
TGTGCCAGTTCCCGGGACTTGGCAAAAGGAACGCAGTATTTT
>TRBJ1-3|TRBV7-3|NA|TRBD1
CASSLTGTGRGNTIYF
TGTGCCAGCAGCTTAACAGGGACAGGGAGAGGAAACACCATATATTTT
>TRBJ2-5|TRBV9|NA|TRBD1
CASSVPGGGETQYF
TGTGCCAGCAGCGTCCCAGGGGGCGGAGAGACCCAGTACTTC
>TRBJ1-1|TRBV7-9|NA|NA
CASSLAGGLRTEAFF
TGTGCCAGCAGCTTAGCGGGAGGACTTCGCACTGAAGCTTTCTTT
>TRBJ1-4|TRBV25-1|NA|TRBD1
CASSVDRGGEKLFF
TGTGCCAGCAGTGTGGACAGGGGAGGGGAAAAACTGTTTTTT
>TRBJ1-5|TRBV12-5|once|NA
CASGFGLAGGNQPQHF
TGTGCTAGTGGTTTTGGGTTGGCAGGGGGCAATCAGCCCCAGCATTTT